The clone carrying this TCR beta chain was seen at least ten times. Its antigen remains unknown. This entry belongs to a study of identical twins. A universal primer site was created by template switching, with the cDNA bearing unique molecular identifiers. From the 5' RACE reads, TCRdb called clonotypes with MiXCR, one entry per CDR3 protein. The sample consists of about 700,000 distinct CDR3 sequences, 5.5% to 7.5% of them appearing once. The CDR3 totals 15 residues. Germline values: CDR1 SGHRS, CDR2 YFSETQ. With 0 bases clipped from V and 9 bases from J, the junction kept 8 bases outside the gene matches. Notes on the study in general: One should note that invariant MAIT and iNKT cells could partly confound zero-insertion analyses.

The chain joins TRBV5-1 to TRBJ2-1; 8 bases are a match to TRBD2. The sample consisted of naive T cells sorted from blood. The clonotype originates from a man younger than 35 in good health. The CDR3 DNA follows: TGCGCCAGCAGCTTGGCTTTGGCGGGAGGTGGTGAGCAGTTCTTC. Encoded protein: CASSLALAGGGEQFF.